This entry features one TCR beta chain sequence. Antigen unknown. The CDR3 length is 12 residues. V lost 3 bases and J 1 base, leaving 4 bases between the germline ends. Germline CDR1 is ENHRY and CDR2 is SYGVKD. This entry belongs to a study of cytomegalovirus exposure and HLA in healthy donors. Findings and caveats of the study: Later work found that TCR association rates differed between HLA loci; DRB1 had the most and HLA-C the fewest.

This PCR relied on a set of 60 Vbeta primers and 13 Jbeta primers. Measured with immunoSEQ multiplex PCR; TCRdb has only the in-frame clones, and not every one. The sample lists about 67,000 clones, approximately 92% occurring once. The receptor was isolated from a young woman in good health and CMV-seropositive. The chain has TRBV10-3 and TRBJ2-7; D is unresolved. The sequencing input was PBMCs. As DNA, the CDR3 is TGTGCCATCAGTGAACATTCCTACGAGCAGTACTTC. Translation gives CAISEHSYEQYF.